This TCR beta chain was found in a study of blood T cell repertoires in COVID-19. Study-wide background: Acute-phase and convalescent COVID-19 samples originated in the United States, Italy and Spain. Nucleic acid was either cDNA or gDNA, and it came from T cells, B-cell-depleted T cells, or PBMCs.

Study processing details: Reference gene primers were amplified, and this amplification served to estimate nucleated cell counts. Assay: immunoSEQ multiplex PCR; the TCRdb copy retains only in-frame clones and omits some. D and trimming come from the DNA, and the V and J calls and clone size come from that table. The profile shows several thousand clones, roughly 84% of them singletons. The CDR3 runs to 14 residues. Looked up from germline, CDR1 is LNHDA and CDR2 is SQIVND (reference sequence). The ends were cut back, 2 bases at V and 5 bases at J, with 10 bases in the middle. The rearrangement links TRBV19 to TRBJ2-1, with D uncertain. The source is a human donor with active COVID-19. The donor label of this sample is uncertain. The material sequenced was peripheral blood. In nucleotides, the CDR3 is TGTGCCAGTAGTATATCATGGTCGGACAATGAGCAGTTCTTC. Translation: CASSISWSDNEQFF. The variable domain in full, completed from reference TRBV19 and TRBJ2-1, reads DGGITQSPKYLFRKEGQNVTLSCEQNLNHDAMYWYRQDPGQGLRLIYYSQIVNDFQKGDIAEGYSVSREKKESFPLTVTSAQKNPTAFYLCASSISWSDNEQFFGPGTRLTVL.